These 11 T cell receptor beta chains came from one sample sequenced in a study of cytomegalovirus exposure and HLA in healthy donors. PCR used 60 Vbeta primers and 13 Jbeta primers. Libraries were prepared by immunoSEQ multiplex PCR; TCRdb keeps only in-frame clonotypes and omits some of them. Among 160,000 or so clones listed, just under 80% were seen once. Sequencing was performed on PBMCs. These receptors originate from a woman between 40 and 50 years old in good health and CMV-seropositive.

The sample holds a few counts of this clone. The chain recombines TRBV6-1 with TRBJ1-3; D is ambiguous. This CDR3 contains 14 residues. Trimming shortened V by 5 bases and J by 0 bases, and 8 bases separated the two germline ends. From germline, CDR1 is MNHNS and CDR2 SASEGT. CDR3 amino acids: CASSQVYSGNTIYF. The CDR3 nucleotides are TGTGCCAGCAGTCAGGTCTACTCTGGAAACACCATATATTTT.

The genes are TRBV6-5 and TRBJ2-7; D not resolved. Germline lookup yields CDR1 MNHEY and CDR2 SVGAGI. V lost 3 bases, J lost 9 bases, and 9 bases lay in between. The CDR3 runs 11 residues. The CDR3 loop is CASSYAGRQYF. In nucleotides, the CDR3 is TGTGCCAGCAGTTATGCCGGTCGGCAGTACTTC.

The table lists this clone with a count of one. The rearrangement links TRBV9 to TRBJ1-3; D is perhaps TRBD1 (6 bases). Germline lookup yields CDR1 SGDLS and CDR2 YYNGEE. This CDR3 has 15 amino acids. V shed 4 bases and J shed 0 bases, with 11 bases lying between them. CDR3 in DNA: TGTGCCAGCAGCACCTCGGACAGCTCTGGAAACACCATATATTTT. Translated: CASSTSDSSGNTIYF.

The V gene is TRBV6-6, the J gene TRBJ2-7; TRBD1 matches at 7 bases. The length of the CDR3 is 14 residues. Looked up from germline, CDR1 is MNHNY and CDR2 is SVGAGI (reference sequence). Trimming at V came to 7 bases and at J to 4 bases, leaving 10 bases not matched to a gene. DNA for the CDR3: TGTGCCAGCACCCAAACCGGGACAGATTACGAGCAGTACTTC. Translated, it gives CASTQTGTDYEQYF.

The J gene is TRBJ2-1, the V gene TRBV6-1, with a weak D call TRBD2 (6 bases). V was trimmed by 6 bases and J by 7 bases, leaving 13 bases between them. The V gene's germline CDR1 is MNHNS and CDR2 SASEGT. This CDR3 is 13 amino acids long. DNA of the CDR3: TGTGCCAGCAGCCCCCTCGGGAGAAATGAGCAGTTCTTC. Its translation: CASSPLGRNEQFF.

CDR3 bases: TGTGCCAGCAGTGGGACACCGGGACAGCAGAACTATGGCTACACCTTC. Amino acid sequence: CASSGTPGQQNYGYTF. This chain joins TRBV6-1 and TRBJ1-2, with 7 bases lining up with TRBD1. CDR1 and CDR2 (germline): MNHNS, SASEGT. This CDR3 comprises 16 residues. With V trimmed by 4 bases and J by 2 bases, 10 bases remained unmatched.

This chain uses TRBV4-2 with TRBJ1-6; 8 bases align to TRBD1. The CDR3 consists of 20 residues. Unmatched junction bases numbered 10, after V lost 0 bases and J lost 0 bases. Germline lookup yields CDR1 LGHNA and CDR2 YNFKEQ. In nucleotides, the CDR3 is TGTGCCAGCAGCCAAGATTTGGACAGGGCCTGGTCCTCCTATAATTCACCCCTCCACTTT. It encodes CASSQDLDRAWSSYNSPLHF.

The chain couples TRBV13 to TRBJ1-2, with D possibly being TRBD1 (6 bases). Germline V lookup: CDR1 PRHDT, CDR2 FYEKMQ (reference sequence). This CDR3 is 14 amino acids long. The V end lost 0 bases, the J end lost 9 bases, and 14 bases lay between the germline ends. The CDR3, as DNA: TGTGCCAGCAGCTTAGGGGGGGCCTCGCAAAGCTACACCTTC. Protein: CASSLGGASQSYTF.

This chain uses TRBV15 with TRBJ1-5, with 12 bases fitting TRBD1. The V gene's germline CDR1 is LNHNV and CDR2 YYDKDF (reference sequence). This CDR3 comprises 16 residues. Losses at the gene ends were 8 bases for V and 5 bases for J; bases not matched to a gene: 10. Here the CDR3 DNA reads TGTGCCACCTTTTATTCGGGACAGGGGGCGGATCAGCCCCAGCATTTT. This codes for CATFYSGQGADQPQHF.

The rearrangement uses TRBV6-1 and TRBJ1-2; TRBD1 agrees at 9 bases. After removal of 5 bases from V and 1 base from J, the junction contained 5 bases not matched to a gene. Germline assignment: CDR1 MNHNS and CDR2 SASEGT. The CDR3 covers 15 residues. CDR3 sequence reads: CASSRGTGINYGYTF. The DNA for the CDR3 is TGTGCCAGCAGTAGGGGGACAGGGATTAACTATGGCTACACCTTC.

This clone has only a few counts. The chain joins TRBV28 to TRBJ1-1; 7 nucleotides match TRBD1. This CDR3 region has 14 residues. The junction had 5 bases not matched to a gene; V was cut back by 5 bases and J by 2 bases. Germline-derived CDR1 and CDR2 are MDHEN and SYDVKM. The CDR3 nucleotides are TGTGCCAGCAGTCCTTGGACAGGAAACACTGAAGCTTTCTTT. This encodes CASSPWTGNTEAFF.